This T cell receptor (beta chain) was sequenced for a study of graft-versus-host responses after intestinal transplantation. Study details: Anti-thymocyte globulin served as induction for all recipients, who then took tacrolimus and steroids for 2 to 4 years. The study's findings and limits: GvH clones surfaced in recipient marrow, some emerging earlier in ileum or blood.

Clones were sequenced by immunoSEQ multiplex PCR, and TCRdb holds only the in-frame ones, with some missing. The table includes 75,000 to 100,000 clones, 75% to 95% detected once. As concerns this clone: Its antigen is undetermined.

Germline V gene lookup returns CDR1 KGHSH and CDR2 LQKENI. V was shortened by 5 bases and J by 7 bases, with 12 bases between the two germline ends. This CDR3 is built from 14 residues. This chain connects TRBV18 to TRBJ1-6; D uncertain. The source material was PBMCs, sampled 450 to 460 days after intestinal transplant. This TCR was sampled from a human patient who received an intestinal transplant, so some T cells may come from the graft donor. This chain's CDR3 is CASSEGHRNSPLHF. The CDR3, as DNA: TGTGCCAGCTCAGAGGGCCATCGGAATTCACCCCTCCACTTT.